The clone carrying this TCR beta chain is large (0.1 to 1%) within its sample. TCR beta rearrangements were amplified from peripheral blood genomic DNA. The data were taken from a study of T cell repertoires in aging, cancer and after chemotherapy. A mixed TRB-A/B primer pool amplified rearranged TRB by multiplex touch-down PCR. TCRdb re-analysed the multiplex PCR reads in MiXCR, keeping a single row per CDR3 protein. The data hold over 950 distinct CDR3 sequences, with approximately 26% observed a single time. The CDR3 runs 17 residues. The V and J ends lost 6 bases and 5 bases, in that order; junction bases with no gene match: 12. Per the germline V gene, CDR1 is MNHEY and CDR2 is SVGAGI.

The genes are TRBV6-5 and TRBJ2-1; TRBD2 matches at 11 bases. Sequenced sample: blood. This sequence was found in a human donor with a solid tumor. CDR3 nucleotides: TGTGCCAGCAGCTCAACCGGGACTAGCGGCAAGAACAATGAGCAGTTCTTC. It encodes CASSSTGTSGKNNEQFF.